This TCR beta chain was captured in a study of blood T cell repertoires in COVID-19. Turning to the study itself: Both acute and convalescent COVID-19 samples were obtained from the United States, Italy and Spain. T cells, B-cell-depleted T cells, or PBMCs supplied cDNA or gDNA.

The trim removed 2 bases at V and 5 bases at J, leaving 6 bases unmatched. The germline gives CDR1 MGHRA, CDR2 YSYEKL. CDR3 length equals 15 residues. Per the study methods: Reference gene primer amplification gave estimated nucleated cell counts. Method: immunoSEQ multiplex PCR; TCRdb's copy keeps in-frame clones and lacks some. That table is the source of V, J and clone size, and D and trimming were worked out from the DNA. Of 180,000 or so clones in the sample, about 83% were seen once. Enrolled during active infection, Seattle patients were then followed longitudinally. The sample comprised peripheral blood. The chain employs TRBV4-1 and TRBJ2-7; 10 nucleotides match TRBD2. The receptor was derived from a person in their 70s with COVID-19, enrolled during active disease. CDR3 DNA: TGCGCCAGCAGCCAACAAGCGGGAGGGCCTGACGAGCAGTACTTC. It is translated as CASSQQAGGPDEQYF.